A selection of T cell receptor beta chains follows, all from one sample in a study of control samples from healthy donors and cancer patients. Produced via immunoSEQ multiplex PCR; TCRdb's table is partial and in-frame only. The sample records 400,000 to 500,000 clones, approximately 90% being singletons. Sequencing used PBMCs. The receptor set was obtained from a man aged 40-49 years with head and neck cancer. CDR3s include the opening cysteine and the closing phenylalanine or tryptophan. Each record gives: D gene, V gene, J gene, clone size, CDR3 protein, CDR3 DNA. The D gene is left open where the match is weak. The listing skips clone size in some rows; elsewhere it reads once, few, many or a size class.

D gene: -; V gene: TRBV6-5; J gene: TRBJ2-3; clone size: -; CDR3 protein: CASRSQDGSTDTQYF; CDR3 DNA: TGTGCCAGCAGATCCCAGGATGGTAGCACAGATACGCAGTATTTT
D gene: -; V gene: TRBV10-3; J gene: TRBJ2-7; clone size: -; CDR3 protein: CAIRHEELYEQYF; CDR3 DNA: TGTGCCATCAGGCATGAAGAACTCTACGAGCAGTACTTC
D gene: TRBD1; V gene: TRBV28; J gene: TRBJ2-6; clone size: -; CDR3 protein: CASRHDLGTGEDGANVLTF; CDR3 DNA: TGTGCCAGCAGGCACGACCTCGGGACAGGGGAAGACGGGGCCAACGTCCTGACTTTC
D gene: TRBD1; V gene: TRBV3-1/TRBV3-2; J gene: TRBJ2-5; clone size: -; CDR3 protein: CASSLTTDRGPGIRRETQYF; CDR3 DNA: TGTGCCAGCAGCCTTACAACGGACAGGGGGCCAGGTATAAGGAGAGAGACCCAGTACTTC
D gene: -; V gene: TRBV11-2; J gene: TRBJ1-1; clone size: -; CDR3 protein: CASSLGLGNTEAFF; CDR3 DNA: TGTGCCAGCAGCTTAGGTCTGGGGAACACTGAAGCTTTCTTT
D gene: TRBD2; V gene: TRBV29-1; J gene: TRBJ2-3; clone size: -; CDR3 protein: CSVWRGGSTDTQYF; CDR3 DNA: TGCAGCGTATGGCGGGGGGGAAGCACAGATACGCAGTATTTT
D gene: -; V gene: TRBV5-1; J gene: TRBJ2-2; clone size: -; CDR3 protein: CASSLADYDTGELFF; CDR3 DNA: TGCGCCAGCAGCTTGGCGGACTATGACACCGGGGAGCTGTTTTTT
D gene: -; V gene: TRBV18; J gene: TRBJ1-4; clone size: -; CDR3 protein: CASSPSATNEKLFF; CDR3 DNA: TGTGCCAGCTCACCGAGCGCAACTAATGAAAAACTGTTTTTT
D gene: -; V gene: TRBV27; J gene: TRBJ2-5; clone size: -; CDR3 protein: CASSWGSTQETQYF; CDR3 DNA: TGTGCCAGCAGTTGGGGCAGCACACAAGAGACCCAGTACTTC
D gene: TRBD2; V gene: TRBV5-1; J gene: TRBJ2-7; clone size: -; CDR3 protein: CASTQTSGRPYEQYF; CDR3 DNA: TGCGCCAGCACCCAGACTAGCGGGAGGCCATACGAGCAGTACTTC
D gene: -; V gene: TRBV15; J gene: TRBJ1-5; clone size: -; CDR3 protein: CATSRGGNNQPQHF; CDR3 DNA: TGTGCCACCAGCAGAGGGGGTAACAATCAGCCCCAGCATTTT
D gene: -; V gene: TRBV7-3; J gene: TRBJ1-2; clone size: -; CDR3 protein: CASSLAGTDQYGYTF; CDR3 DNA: TGTGCCAGCAGCTTAGCCGGGACGGATCAATATGGCTACACCTTC
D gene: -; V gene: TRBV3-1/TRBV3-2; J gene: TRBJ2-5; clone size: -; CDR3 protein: CASSQGTVGWGPQETQYF; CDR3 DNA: TGTGCCAGCAGCCAGGGAACTGTCGGTTGGGGGCCTCAAGAGACCCAGTACTTC
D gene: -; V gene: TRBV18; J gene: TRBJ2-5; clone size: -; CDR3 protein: CASSPWGDQETQYF; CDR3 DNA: TGTGCCAGCTCACCGTGGGGGGACCAAGAGACCCAGTACTTC
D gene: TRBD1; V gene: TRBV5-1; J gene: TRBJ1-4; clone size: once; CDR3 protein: CASSLNRGDEKLFF; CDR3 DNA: TGCGCCAGCAGCTTGAACAGGGGGGATGAAAAACTGTTTTTT
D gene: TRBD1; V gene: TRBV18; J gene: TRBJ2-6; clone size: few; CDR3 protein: CASSPDRDRDLHVLTF; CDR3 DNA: TGTGCCAGCTCACCAGACCGGGACAGGGACCTCCACGTCCTGACTTTC
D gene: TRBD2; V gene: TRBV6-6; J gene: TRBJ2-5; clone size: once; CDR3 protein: CAGALAGGGETQYF; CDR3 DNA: TGTGCCGGGGCCCTAGCGGGGGGAGGTGAGACCCAGTACTTC
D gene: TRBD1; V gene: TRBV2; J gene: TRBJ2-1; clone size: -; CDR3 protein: CASTIQQGAFYNEQFF; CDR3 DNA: TGTGCCAGCACCATTCAACAGGGGGCCTTTTACAATGAGCAGTTCTTC
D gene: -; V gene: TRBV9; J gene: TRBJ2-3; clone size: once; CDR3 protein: CASSVDASTDTQYF; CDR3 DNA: TGTGCCAGCAGCGTAGACGCGAGCACAGATACGCAGTATTTT
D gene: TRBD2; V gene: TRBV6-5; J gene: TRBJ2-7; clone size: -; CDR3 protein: CASRPLAGESYEQYF; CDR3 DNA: TGTGCCAGCAGACCCCTAGCGGGAGAGTCCTACGAGCAGTACTTC
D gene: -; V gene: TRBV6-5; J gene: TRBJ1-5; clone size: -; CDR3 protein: CASRGGGAGGPQHF; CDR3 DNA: TGTGCCAGCAGGGGAGGGGGTGCCGGGGGGCCCCAGCATTTT
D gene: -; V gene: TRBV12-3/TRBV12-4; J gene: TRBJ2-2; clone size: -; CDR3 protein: CASRTTGFGELFF; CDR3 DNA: TGTGCCAGCAGAACTACAGGTTTCGGGGAGCTGTTTTTT
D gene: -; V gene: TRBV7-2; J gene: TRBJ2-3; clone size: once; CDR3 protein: CASSRGRRTDTQYF; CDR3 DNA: TGTGCCAGCAGCCGGGGACGCCGCACAGATACGCAGTATTTT
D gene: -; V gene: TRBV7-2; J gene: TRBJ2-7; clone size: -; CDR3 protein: CASSLGGSIRAYEQYF; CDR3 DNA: TGTGCCAGCAGCTTAGGCGGGTCTATAAGAGCCTACGAGCAGTACTTC
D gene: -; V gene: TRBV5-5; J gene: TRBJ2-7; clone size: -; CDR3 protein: CASSFAPTYEQYF; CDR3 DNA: TGTGCCAGCAGTTTCGCGCCTACCTACGAGCAGTACTTC
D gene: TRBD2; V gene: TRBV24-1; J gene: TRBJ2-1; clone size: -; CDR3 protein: CATSEQRGVSYNEQFF; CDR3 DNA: TGTGCCACCAGTGAGCAGCGGGGTGTGTCCTACAATGAGCAGTTCTTC
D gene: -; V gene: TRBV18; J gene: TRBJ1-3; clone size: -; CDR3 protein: CASSPPLQYSGNTIYF; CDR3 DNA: TGTGCCAGCTCACCACCGTTACAGTACTCTGGAAACACCATATATTTT
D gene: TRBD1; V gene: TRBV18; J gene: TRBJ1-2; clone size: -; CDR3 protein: CASSQGTGGQNYGYTF; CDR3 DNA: TGTGCCAGCTCACAGGGGACAGGGGGTCAGAACTATGGCTACACCTTC
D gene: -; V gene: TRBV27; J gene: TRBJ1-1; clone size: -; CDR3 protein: CASRRNMNTEAFF; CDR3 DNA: TGTGCCAGCAGGAGGAACATGAACACTGAAGCTTTCTTT
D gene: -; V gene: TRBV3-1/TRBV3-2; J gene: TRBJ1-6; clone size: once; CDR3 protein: CASSPRLGGANSPLHF; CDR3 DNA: TGTGCCAGCAGCCCACGGCTGGGGGGTGCTAATTCACCCCTCCACTTT
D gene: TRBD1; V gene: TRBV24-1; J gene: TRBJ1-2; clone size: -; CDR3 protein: CATSSYRGRYGYTF; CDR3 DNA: TGTGCCACCAGCTCCTACAGGGGCCGCTATGGCTACACCTTC
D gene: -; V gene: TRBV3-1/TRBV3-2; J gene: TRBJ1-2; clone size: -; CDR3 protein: CASSHQGTSLGYTF; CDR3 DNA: TGTGCCAGCAGCCACCAGGGGACGAGTCTGGGCTACACCTTC
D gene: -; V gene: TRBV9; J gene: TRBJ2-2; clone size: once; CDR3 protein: CASSVGGWDTGELFF; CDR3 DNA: TGTGCCAGCAGCGTAGGGGGGTGGGACACCGGGGAGCTGTTTTTT
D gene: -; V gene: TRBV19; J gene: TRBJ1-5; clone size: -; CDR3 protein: CASSTGSTQPQHF; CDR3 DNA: TGTGCCAGTAGTACAGGGTCAACTCAGCCCCAGCATTTT
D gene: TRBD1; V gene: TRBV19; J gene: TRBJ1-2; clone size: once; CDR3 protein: CASSIAQGASYGYTF; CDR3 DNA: TGTGCCAGTAGTATCGCACAGGGGGCGAGCTATGGCTACACCTTC
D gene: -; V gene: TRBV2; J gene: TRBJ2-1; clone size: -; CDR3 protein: CASSVTRENEQFF; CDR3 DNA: TGTGCCAGCAGTGTTACCCGGGAGAATGAGCAGTTCTTC